These T cell receptor beta chains were read from a single sample in a study of early T cells in non-severe SARS-CoV-2 infection. TCRdb analysed the 5' RACE reads with MiXCR anew, one entry per CDR3 protein. The sample lists approximately 40,000 distinct CDR3 sequences, roughly 6.1% occurring once. The sample consisted of whole blood, taken at baseline. All receptors derive from an adult who was a healthcare worker with PCR-confirmed SARS-CoV-2 infection or an uninfected control (not recorded which). Both conserved end residues are part of each CDR3. The order of the fields is D gene, clone size, V gene, J gene, CDR3 protein, CDR3 DNA. D genes are given only for firm matches. Size is omitted from some rows. Given values are once, few, many or a class for expanded clones.

d_call: .; clone_size: few; v_call: TRBV9; j_call: TRBJ2-3; cdr3_aa: CASSVAEVPNTQYF; cdr3_nt: TGTGCCAGCAGCGTAGCTGAGGTCCCCAATACGCAGTATTTT
d_call: .; clone_size: few; v_call: TRBV10-3; j_call: TRBJ1-1; cdr3_aa: CAISTGIGDTEAFF; cdr3_nt: TGTGCCATCAGCACAGGGATAGGAGACACTGAAGCTTTCTTT
d_call: TRBD2; clone_size: .; v_call: TRBV28; j_call: TRBJ2-5; cdr3_aa: CASSSIAGYQETQYF; cdr3_nt: TGTGCCAGCAGTTCTATAGCGGGGTACCAAGAGACCCAGTACTTC
d_call: .; clone_size: .; v_call: TRBV6-1; j_call: TRBJ2-1; cdr3_aa: CASSSWAGIDNEQFF; cdr3_nt: TGTGCCAGCTCGTCCTGGGCGGGGATCGACAATGAGCAGTTCTTC
d_call: TRBD1; clone_size: many; v_call: TRBV24-1; j_call: TRBJ2-3; cdr3_aa: CATRGTGATDTQYF; cdr3_nt: TGTGCCACCAGAGGGACAGGGGCGACAGATACGCAGTATTTT
d_call: .; clone_size: many; v_call: TRBV12-3/TRBV12-4; j_call: TRBJ2-1; cdr3_aa: CASSLGGDNEQFF; cdr3_nt: TGTGCCAGCAGTTTAGGCGGAGACAATGAGCAGTTCTTC
d_call: .; clone_size: many; v_call: TRBV30; j_call: TRBJ1-1; cdr3_aa: CAWNDRPRNTEAFF; cdr3_nt: TGTGCCTGGAATGACCGCCCCAGGAACACTGAAGCTTTCTTT
d_call: .; clone_size: many; v_call: TRBV7-2; j_call: TRBJ2-6; cdr3_aa: CASRRPQSSGANVLTF; cdr3_nt: TGTGCCAGCAGGCGTCCACAGTCCTCTGGGGCCAACGTCCTGACTTTC
d_call: .; clone_size: many; v_call: TRBV7-8; j_call: TRBJ2-7; cdr3_aa: CASSTGRTYEQYF; cdr3_nt: TGTGCCAGCAGCACCGGTCGGACCTACGAGCAGTACTTC
d_call: .; clone_size: medium-sized; v_call: TRBV2; j_call: TRBJ1-5; cdr3_aa: CASSEYRRNQPQHF; cdr3_nt: TGTGCCAGCAGTGAATACAGGCGTAATCAGCCCCAGCATTTT
d_call: .; clone_size: many; v_call: TRBV21-1; j_call: TRBJ1-1; cdr3_aa: CASLASQGAVNTEAFF; cdr3_nt: TGTGCCAGCTTAGCGAGCCAAGGGGCAGTTAACACTGAAGCTTTCTTT
d_call: .; clone_size: .; v_call: TRBV20-1; j_call: TRBJ1-6; cdr3_aa: CSARTGNSPLHF; cdr3_nt: TGCAGTGCTAGAACAGGGAATTCACCCCTCCACTTT
d_call: TRBD1; clone_size: .; v_call: TRBV6-7; j_call: TRBJ2-1; cdr3_aa: CAIVTGTEQFF; cdr3_nt: TGTGCCATTGTGACAGGGACTGAGCAGTTCTTC
d_call: TRBD1; clone_size: few; v_call: TRBV18; j_call: TRBJ2-5; cdr3_aa: CASSPPTGPPYQTQYF; cdr3_nt: TGTGCCAGCTCACCACCGACAGGGCCCCCATATCAGACCCAGTACTTC
d_call: .; clone_size: .; v_call: TRBV10-3; j_call: TRBJ1-6; cdr3_aa: CAIGPSESPLHF; cdr3_nt: TGTGCCATCGGCCCATCGGAATCACCCCTCCACTTT
d_call: .; clone_size: few; v_call: TRBV15; j_call: TRBJ1-4; cdr3_aa: CATSRAASGDNEKLFF; cdr3_nt: TGTGCCACCAGCAGAGCTGCTTCGGGCGATAATGAAAAACTGTTTTTT
d_call: .; clone_size: many; v_call: TRBV5-1; j_call: TRBJ2-1; cdr3_aa: CASSLGRGLRDGEQFF; cdr3_nt: TGCGCCAGCAGCTTGGGTCGGGGGCTTCGGGATGGTGAGCAGTTCTTC
d_call: .; clone_size: .; v_call: TRBV10-3; j_call: TRBJ2-1; cdr3_aa: CAISEGSTRGNEQFF; cdr3_nt: TGTGCCATCAGTGAGGGGTCGACTCGTGGCAATGAGCAGTTCTTC